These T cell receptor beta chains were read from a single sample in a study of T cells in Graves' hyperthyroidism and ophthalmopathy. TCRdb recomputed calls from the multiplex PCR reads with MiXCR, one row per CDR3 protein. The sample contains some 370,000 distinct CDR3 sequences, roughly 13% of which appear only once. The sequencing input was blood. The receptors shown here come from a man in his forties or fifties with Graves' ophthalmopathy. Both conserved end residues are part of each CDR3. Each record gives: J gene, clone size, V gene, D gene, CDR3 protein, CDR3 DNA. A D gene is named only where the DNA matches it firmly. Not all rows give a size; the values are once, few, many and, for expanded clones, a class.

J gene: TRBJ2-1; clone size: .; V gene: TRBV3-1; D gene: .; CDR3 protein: CASSQERGDNEQFF; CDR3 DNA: TGTGCCAGCAGCCAAGAGCGCGGGGACAATGAGCAGTTCTTC
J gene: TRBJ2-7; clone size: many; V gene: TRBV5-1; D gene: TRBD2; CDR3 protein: CASSQGVSRTSGSPYEQYF; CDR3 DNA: TGCGCCAGCAGCCAGGGGGTCTCTCGGACTAGCGGGAGCCCCTACGAGCAGTACTTC
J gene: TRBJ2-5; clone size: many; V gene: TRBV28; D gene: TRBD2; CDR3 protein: CASSSYSGRAYTPRETQYF; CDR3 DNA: TGTGCCAGCAGTTCCTATAGCGGGAGGGCCTACACCCCCCGAGAGACCCAGTACTTC
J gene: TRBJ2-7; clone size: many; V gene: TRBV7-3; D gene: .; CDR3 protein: CASSLKQGVEQYF; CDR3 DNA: TGTGCCAGCAGCTTAAAACAGGGAGTTGAGCAGTACTTC
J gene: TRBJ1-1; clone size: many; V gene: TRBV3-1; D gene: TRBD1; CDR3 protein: CASSNRDRGTEAFF; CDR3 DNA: TGTGCCAGCAGTAACCGGGACAGGGGTACTGAAGCTTTCTTT
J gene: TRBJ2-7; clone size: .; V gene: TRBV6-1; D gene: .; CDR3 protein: CASSAWGQAYYEQYF; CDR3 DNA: TGTGCCAGCAGTGCTTGGGGTCAGGCTTACTACGAGCAGTACTTC
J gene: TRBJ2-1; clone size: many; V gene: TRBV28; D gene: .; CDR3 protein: CASSSPGVGGRGNEQFF; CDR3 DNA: TGTGCCAGCAGTTCTCCCGGGGTCGGGGGGCGAGGCAATGAGCAGTTCTTC
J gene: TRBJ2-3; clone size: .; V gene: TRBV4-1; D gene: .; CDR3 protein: CASSQVAGGLRTDTQYF; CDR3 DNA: TGCGCCAGCAGCCAAGTAGCTGGAGGGCTCCGCACAGATACGCAGTATTTT
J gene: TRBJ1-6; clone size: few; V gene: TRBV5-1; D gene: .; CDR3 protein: CASSLRADNSPLHF; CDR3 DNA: TGCGCCAGCAGCCTGAGGGCCGATAATTCACCCCTCCACTTT
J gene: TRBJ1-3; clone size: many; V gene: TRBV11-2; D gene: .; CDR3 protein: CASSPRTDGNTIYF; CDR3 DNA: TGTGCCAGCAGCCCGCGGACAGACGGAAACACCATATATTTT
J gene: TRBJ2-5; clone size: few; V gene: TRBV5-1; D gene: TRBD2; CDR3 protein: CASSRTSQETQYF; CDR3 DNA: TGCGCCAGCAGCCGGACTAGTCAAGAGACCCAGTACTTC
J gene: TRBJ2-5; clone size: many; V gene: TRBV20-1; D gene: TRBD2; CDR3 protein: CSARFRLAGAHDQETQYF; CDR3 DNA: TGCAGTGCTAGGTTTAGACTAGCGGGAGCCCATGACCAAGAGACCCAGTACTTC
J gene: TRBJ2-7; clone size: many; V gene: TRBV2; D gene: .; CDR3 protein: CASSEVAAGEQYF; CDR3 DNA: TGTGCCAGCAGTGAAGTAGCGGCAGGCGAGCAGTACTTC
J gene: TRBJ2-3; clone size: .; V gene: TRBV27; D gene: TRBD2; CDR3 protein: CASSLSGTSGSGDTDTQYF; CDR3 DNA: TGTGCCAGCAGTTTAAGCGGGACTAGCGGGAGCGGGGACACAGATACGCAGTATTTT
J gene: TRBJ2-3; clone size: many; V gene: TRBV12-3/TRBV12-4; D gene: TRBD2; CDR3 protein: CASRILAGVYTDTQYF; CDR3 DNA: TGTGCCAGCAGAATACTAGCGGGAGTATACACAGATACGCAGTATTTT
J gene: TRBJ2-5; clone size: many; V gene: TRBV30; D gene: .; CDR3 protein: CAGRGEAGLQETQYF; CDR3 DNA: TGTGCCGGGAGGGGGGAAGCGGGACTCCAAGAGACCCAGTACTTC
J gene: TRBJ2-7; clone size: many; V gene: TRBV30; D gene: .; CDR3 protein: CAWSSQGRDEQYF; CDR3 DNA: TGTGCCTGGAGTAGCCAGGGACGGGACGAGCAGTACTTC
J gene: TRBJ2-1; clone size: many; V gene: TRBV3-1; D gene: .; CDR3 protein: CASSHAGYHNEQFF; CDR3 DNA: TGTGCCAGCAGCCACGCGGGCTATCACAATGAGCAGTTCTTC
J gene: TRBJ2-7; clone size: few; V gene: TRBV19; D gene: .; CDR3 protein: CASSIAGAEQYF; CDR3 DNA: TGTGCCAGTAGTATAGCAGGGGCCGAGCAGTACTTC
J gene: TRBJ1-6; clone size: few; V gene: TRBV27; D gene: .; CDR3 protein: CASTRDSYNSPLHF; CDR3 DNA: TGTGCAAGCACGCGTGACAGCTATAATTCACCCCTCCACTTT
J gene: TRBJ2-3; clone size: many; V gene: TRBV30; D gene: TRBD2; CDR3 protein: CAWSSGLVGTDTQYF; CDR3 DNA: TGTGCCTGGAGTTCAGGACTAGTTGGGACAGATACGCAGTATTTT
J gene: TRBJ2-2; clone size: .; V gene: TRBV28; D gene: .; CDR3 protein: CASSSPGARTGELFF; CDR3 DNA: TGTGCCAGCAGTTCACCGGGAGCGAGAACCGGGGAGCTATTTTTT
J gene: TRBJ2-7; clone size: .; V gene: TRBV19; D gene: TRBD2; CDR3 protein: CASSATEPGLAGGTYEQYF; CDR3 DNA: TGTGCCAGTAGTGCGACAGAGCCGGGACTAGCGGGAGGTACCTACGAGCAGTACTTC
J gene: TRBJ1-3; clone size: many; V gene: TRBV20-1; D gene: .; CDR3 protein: CSARNIDRMMGNTIYF; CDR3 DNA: TGCAGTGCTAGAAATATCGACAGGATGATGGGAAACACCATATATTTT
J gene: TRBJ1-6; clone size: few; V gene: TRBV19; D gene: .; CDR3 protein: CASSIVRDRNSPLHF; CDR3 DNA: TGTGCCAGTAGTATAGTGAGGGATCGAAATTCACCCCTCCACTTT
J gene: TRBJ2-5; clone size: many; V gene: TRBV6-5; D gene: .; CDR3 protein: CASSYAGTLQETQYF; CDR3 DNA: TGTGCCAGCAGTTACGCAGGGACACTCCAAGAGACCCAGTACTTC
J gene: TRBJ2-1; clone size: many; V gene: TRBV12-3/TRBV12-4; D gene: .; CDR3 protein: CASTPSSGEQFF; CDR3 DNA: TGTGCCAGCACGCCTAGCTCGGGTGAGCAGTTCTTC
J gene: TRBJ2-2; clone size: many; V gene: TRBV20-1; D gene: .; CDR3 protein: CSAHTGGVLQSGELFF; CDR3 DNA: TGCAGTGCTCACACAGGGGGGGTACTTCAATCCGGGGAGCTGTTTTTT
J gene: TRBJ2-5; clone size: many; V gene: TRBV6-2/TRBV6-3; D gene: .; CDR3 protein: CASSYRGETQYF; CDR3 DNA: TGTGCCAGCAGTTATAGGGGAGAGACCCAGTACTTC